This entry concerns a single TCR beta chain. What it recognizes is unknown. The entry originates in a study of Ad26.COV2.S vaccination and SARS-CoV-2 variants. General observations from the study: People who got the vaccine had more spike-specific TCR breadth than people who got placebo. Measurement of non-spike TCR breadth gave similar results in vaccine and placebo recipients. An underestimation of total T cell responses may have resulted from the TCR breadth and depth analyses.

The protocol was immunoSEQ multiplex PCR, while the TCRdb copy is restricted to in-frame clones and leaves out a portion. Here the sample spans roughly 460,000 clones, 70% to 90% being singletons. Treatment in this sample: around 19 received Ad26.COV2.S at low or high dose, single or two shots; 5 received placebo; per-sample allocation not given. At day 63 after the first vaccine or placebo injection, samples were drawn. The study used a vaccine consisting of an Ad26 vector that expressed Wuhan-strain SARS-CoV-2 spike. CDR3 size: 12 residues. CDR1 GTSNPN and CDR2 SVGIG come from the germline V gene (reference sequence). V dropped 2 bases and J dropped 7 bases, with 11 bases sitting between them.

The V gene is TRBV30, the J gene TRBJ1-2; D uncertain. The source material was peripheral blood, sampled in a trial of Ad26.COV2.S vaccine versus placebo. The sequence came from a person between 18 and 65 years old who received the Ad26.COV2.S COVID-19 vaccine or a placebo. The CDR3 region is CAWSSRGGGYTF. For the CDR3, the DNA is TGTGCCTGGAGTAGTCGGGGTGGTGGCTACACCTTC.